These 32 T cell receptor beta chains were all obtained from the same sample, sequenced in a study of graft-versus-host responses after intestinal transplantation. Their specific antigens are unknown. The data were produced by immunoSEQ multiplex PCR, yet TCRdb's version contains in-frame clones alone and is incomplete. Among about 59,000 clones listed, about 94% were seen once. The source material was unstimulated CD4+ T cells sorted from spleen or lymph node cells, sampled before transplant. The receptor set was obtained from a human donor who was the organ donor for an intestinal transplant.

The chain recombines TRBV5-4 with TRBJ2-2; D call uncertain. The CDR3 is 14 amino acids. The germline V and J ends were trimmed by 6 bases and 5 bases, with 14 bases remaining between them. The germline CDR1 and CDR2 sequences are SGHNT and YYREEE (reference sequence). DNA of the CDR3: TGTGCCAGCACCACCCTATTAGGGACCGGGGAGCTGTTTTTT. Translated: CASTTLLGTGELFF.

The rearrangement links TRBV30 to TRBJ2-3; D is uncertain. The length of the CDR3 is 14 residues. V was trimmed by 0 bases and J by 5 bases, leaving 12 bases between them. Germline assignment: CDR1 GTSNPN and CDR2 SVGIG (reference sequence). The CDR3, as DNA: TGTGCCTGGAGTGTAGGTGGGTCTGGAGATACGCAGTATTTT. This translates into CAWSVGGSGDTQYF.

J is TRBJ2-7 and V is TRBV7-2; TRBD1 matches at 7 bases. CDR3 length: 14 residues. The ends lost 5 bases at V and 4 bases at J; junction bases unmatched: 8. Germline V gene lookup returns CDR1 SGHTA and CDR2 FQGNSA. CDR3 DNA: TGTGCCAGCAGCACACGCCCGACAGGGTACGAGCAGTACTTC. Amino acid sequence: CASSTRPTGYEQYF. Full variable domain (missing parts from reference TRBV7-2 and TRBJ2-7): GAGVSQSPSNKVTEKGKDVELRCDPISGHTALYWYRQSLGQGLEFLIYFQGNSAPDKSGLPSDRFSAERTGGSVSTLTIQRTQQEDSAVYLCASSTRPTGYEQYFGPGTRLTVT.

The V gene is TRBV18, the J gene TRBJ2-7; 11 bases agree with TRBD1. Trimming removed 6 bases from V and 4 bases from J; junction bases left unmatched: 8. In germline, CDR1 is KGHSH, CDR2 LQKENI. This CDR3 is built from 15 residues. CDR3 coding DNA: TGTGCCAGCTCCCCGCCGGGACAGGGGGGGTACGAGCAGTACTTC. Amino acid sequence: CASSPPGQGGYEQYF.

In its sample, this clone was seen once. CDR3 protein: CSVAGQGPFDSTDTQYF. CDR3 coding DNA: TGCAGCGTTGCAGGACAGGGGCCTTTCGATAGTACGGATACGCAGTATTTT. The gene calls are TRBV29-1 and TRBJ2-3, with 9 bases identical to TRBD1. Trimming took 4 bases from V and 6 from J; bases not matched to a gene: 17. CDR3 length: 17 amino acids. CDR1 and CDR2 from the germline V gene are SQVTM and ANQGSEA.

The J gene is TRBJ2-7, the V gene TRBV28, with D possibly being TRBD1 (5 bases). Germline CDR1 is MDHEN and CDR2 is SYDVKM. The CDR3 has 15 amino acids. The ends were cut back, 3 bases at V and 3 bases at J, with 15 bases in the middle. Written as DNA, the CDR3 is TGTGCCAGCAGTTTCCAGGGTAGGGCTAGCTACGAGCAGTACTTC. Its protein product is CASSFQGRASYEQYF.

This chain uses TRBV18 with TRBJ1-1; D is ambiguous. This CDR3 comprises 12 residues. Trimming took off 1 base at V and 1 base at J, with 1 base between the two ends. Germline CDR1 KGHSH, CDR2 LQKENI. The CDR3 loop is CASSPQNTEAFF. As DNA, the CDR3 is TGTGCCAGCTCACCACAGAACACTGAAGCTTTCTTT.

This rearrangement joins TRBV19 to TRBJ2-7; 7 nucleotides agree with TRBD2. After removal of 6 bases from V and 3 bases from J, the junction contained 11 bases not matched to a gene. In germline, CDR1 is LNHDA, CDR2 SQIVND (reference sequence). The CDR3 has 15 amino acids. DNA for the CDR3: TGTGCCAGTAGCACCTGGGCTAGCGGCTTCTACGAGCAGTACTTC. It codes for CASSTWASGFYEQYF.

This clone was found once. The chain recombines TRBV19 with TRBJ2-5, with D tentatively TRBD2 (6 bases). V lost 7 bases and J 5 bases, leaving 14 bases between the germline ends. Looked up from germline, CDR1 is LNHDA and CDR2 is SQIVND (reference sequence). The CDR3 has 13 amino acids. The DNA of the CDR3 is TGTGCCAGTAAAAGCCGGGGGTTGGAGACCCAGTACTTC. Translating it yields CASKSRGLETQYF.

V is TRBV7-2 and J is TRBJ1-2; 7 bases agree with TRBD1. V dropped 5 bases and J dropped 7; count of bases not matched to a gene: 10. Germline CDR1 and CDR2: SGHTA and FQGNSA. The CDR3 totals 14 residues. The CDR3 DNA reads TGTGCCAGCAGCCGAGACAGGGTGGAAGGTGGCTACACCTTC. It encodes CASSRDRVEGGYTF.

The CDR3 reads CASSRQGGEQYF. CDR3 nucleotide sequence: TGTGCCAGCAGCCGACAGGGGGGAGAGCAGTACTTC. The chain links TRBV27 to TRBJ2-7, with 9 bases identical to TRBD1. Looked up from germline, CDR1 is MNHEY and CDR2 is SMNVEV (reference sequence). The V and J ends lost 6 bases and 7 bases, in that order; junction bases with no gene match: 4. The CDR3 contains 12 residues.

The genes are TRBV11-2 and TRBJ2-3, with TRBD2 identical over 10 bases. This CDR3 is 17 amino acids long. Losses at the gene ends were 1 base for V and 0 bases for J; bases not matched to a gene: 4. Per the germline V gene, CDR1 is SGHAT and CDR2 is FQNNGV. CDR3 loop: CASSLGPSGGSTDTQYF. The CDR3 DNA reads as TGTGCCAGCAGCTTAGGACCTAGCGGGGGTAGCACAGATACGCAGTATTTT.

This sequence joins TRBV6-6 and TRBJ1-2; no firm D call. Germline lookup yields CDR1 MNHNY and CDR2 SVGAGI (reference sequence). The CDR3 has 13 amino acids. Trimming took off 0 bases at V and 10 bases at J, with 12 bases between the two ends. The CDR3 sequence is CASSYSIGNDYTF. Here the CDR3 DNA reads TGTGCCAGCAGTTACTCCATAGGGAATGACTACACCTTC.

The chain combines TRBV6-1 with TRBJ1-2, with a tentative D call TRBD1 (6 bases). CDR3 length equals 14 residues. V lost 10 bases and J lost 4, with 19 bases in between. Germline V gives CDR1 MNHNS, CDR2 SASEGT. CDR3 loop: CATTPGGDRYGYTF. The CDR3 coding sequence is TGTGCCACCACCCCCGGGGGCGACCGCTATGGCTACACCTTC.

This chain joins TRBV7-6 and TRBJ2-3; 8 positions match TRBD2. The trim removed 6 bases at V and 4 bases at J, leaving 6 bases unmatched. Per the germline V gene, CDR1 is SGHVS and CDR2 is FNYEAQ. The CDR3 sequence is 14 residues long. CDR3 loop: CASSRRGASDTQYF. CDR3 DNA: TGTGCCAGCAGTCGGCGGGGGGCCTCAGATACGCAGTATTTT.

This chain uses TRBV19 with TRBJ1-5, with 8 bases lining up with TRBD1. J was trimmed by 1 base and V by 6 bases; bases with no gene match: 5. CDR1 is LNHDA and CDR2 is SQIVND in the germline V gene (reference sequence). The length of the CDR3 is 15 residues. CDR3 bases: TGTGCCAGTAGCACCACAGGGGGGAGCAATCAGCCCCAGCATTTT. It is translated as CASSTTGGSNQPQHF. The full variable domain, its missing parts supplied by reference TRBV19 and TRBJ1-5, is DGGITQSPKYLFRKEGQNVTLSCEQNLNHDAMYWYRQDPGQGLRLIYYSQIVNDFQKGDIAEGYSVSREKKESFPLTVTSAQKNPTAFYLCASSTTGGSNQPQHFGDGTRLSIL.

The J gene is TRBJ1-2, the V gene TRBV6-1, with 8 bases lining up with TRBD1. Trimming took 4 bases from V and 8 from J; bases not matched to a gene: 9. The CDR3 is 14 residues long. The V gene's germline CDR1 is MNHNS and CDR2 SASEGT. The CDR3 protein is CASSVRNRGEGYTF. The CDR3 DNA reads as TGTGCCAGCAGTGTACGAAACAGGGGGGAAGGCTACACCTTC.

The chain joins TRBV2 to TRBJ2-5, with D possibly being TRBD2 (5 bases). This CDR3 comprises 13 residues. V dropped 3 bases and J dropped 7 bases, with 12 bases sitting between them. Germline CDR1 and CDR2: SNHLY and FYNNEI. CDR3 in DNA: TGTGCCAGCAGTGAGCTGGGAGTCGGGACCCAGTACTTC. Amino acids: CASSELGVGTQYF.

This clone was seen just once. CDR3 loop: CASSDRLATGELFF. The DNA of the CDR3 is TGTGCCAGCAGTGACAGACTAGCCACCGGGGAGCTGTTTTTT. This rearrangement joins TRBV6-1 to TRBJ2-2; TRBD2 matches 7 bases. From germline, CDR1 is MNHNS and CDR2 SASEGT. The junction had 2 bases not matched to a gene; V was cut back by 3 bases and J by 4 bases. CDR3 length equals 14 residues.

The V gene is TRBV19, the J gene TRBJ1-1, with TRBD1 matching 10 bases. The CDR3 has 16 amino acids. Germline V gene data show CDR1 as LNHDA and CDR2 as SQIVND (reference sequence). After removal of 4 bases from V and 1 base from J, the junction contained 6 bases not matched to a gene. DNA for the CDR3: TGTGCCAGTAGTAGAGACAGGGGGCTTAAGAACACTGAAGCTTTCTTT. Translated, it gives CASSRDRGLKNTEAFF.

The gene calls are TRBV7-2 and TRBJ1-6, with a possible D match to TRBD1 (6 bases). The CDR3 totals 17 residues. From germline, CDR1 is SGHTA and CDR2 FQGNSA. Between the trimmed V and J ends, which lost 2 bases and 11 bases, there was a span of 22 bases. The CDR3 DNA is TGTGCCAGCAGCTTAAGGGGGGACTCGCTCGGGGGGACACCCCTCCACTTT. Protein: CASSLRGDSLGGTPLHF.

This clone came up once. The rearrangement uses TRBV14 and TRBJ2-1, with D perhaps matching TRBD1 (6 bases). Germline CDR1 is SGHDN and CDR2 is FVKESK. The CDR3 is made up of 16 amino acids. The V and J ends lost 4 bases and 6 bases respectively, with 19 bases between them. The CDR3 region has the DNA TGTGCCAGCAGCCCACGGCAGGGGCTGCCCTCCAATGAGCAGTTCTTC. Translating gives CASSPRQGLPSNEQFF.

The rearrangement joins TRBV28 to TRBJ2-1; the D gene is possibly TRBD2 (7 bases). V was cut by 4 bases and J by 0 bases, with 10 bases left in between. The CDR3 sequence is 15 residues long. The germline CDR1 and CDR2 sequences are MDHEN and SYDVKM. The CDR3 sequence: CASSSAGASYNEQFF. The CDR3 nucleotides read TGTGCCAGCAGTTCCGCGGGGGCCTCCTACAATGAGCAGTTCTTC.

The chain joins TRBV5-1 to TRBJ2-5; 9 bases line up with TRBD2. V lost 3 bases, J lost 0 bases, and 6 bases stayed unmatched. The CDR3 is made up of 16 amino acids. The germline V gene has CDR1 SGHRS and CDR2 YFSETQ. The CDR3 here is CASSSPGLAYQETQYF. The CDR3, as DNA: TGCGCCAGCAGCTCCCCCGGACTAGCGTACCAAGAGACCCAGTACTTC.

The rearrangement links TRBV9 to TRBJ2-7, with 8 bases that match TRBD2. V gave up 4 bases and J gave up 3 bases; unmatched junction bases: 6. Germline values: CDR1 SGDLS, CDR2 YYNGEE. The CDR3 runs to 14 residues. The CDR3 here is CASSRAGGGYEQYF. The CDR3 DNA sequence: TGTGCCAGCAGCCGGGCGGGGGGCGGCTACGAGCAGTACTTC.

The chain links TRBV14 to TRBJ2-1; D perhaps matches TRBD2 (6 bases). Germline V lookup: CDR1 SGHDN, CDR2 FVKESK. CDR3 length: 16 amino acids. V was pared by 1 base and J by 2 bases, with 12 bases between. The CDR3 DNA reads TGTGCCAGCAGCCAAGTCTACGGGGGTCCCTACAATGAGCAGTTCTTC. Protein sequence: CASSQVYGGPYNEQFF.

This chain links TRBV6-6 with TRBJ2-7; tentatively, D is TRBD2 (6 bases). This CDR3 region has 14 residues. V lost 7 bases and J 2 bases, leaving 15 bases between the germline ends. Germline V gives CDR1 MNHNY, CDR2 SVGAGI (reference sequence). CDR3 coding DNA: TGTGCCAGCAATCCGGGACTTTCAACCTACGAGCAGTACTTC. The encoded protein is CASNPGLSTYEQYF.

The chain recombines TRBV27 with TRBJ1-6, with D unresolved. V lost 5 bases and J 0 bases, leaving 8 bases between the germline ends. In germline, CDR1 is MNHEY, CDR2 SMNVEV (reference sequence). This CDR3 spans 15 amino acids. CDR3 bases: TGTGCCAGCAGTCCTTTGAGCTCCTATAATTCACCCCTCCACTTT. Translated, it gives CASSPLSSYNSPLHF.

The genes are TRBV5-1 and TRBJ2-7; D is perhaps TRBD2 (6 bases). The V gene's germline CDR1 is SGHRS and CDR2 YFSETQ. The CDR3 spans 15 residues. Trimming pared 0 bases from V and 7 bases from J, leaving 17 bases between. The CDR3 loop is CASSLGRGAREEQYF. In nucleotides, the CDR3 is TGCGCCAGCAGCTTGGGGCGGGGAGCCCGCGAGGAGCAGTACTTC.

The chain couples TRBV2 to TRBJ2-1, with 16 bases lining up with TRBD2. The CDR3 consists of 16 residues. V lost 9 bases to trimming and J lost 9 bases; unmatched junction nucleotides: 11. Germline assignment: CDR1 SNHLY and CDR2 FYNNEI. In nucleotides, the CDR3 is TGTGCCAGAGGGACTAGCGGGGGGGCGCACGTGGGTGAGCAGTTCTTC. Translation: CARGTSGGAHVGEQFF.

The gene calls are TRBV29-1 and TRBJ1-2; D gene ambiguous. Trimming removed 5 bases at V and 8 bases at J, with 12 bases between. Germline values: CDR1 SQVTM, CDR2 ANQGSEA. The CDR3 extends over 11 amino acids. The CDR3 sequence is CSVYPSSGYTF. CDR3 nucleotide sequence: TGCAGCGTTTACCCTAGTAGCGGCTACACCTTC.

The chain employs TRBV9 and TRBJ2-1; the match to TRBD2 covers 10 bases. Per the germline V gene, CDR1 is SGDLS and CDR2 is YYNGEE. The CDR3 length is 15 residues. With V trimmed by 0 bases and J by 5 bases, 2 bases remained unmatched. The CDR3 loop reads CASSVGLAGHNEQFF. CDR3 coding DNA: TGTGCCAGCAGCGTAGGACTAGCGGGTCACAATGAGCAGTTCTTC. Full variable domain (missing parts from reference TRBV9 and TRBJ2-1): DSGVTQTPKHLITATGQRVTLRCSPRSGDLSVYWYQQSLDQGLQFLIQYYNGEERAKGNILERFSAQQFPDLHSELNLSSLELGDSALYFCASSVGLAGHNEQFFGPGTRLTVL.